The 27 T cell receptor beta chains reported below all come from one sample, sequenced in a study of T cell changes during pregnancy in multiple sclerosis (dated by TCRdb to between 2017 and 2020). The library was generated by the immunoSEQ multiplex PCR assay. TCRdb's version of the immuneACCESS table is confined to in-frame rearrangements and falls short of the full clone set. An unresolved V gene accounts for under half of the shortfall where checked; the remainder is of unknown origin. For this sample there are more than 80,000 clones; about 96% appear just once. The top ten constitute over 0.95% of the sample. The sequencing used peripheral blood, collected in the second trimester of pregnancy. These receptors came from a female donor with multiple sclerosis, enrolled in a pregnancy study.

The chain joins TRBV29-1 to TRBJ2-1; maybe TRBD1 (5 bases). The CDR3 is 13 residues long. With 4 bases removed from V and 6 bases from J, the gap between germline ends came to 13 bases. Looked up from germline, CDR1 is SQVTM and CDR2 is ANQGSEA. The CDR3: CSVVLTTGNEQFF. The CDR3 nucleotides read TGCAGCGTTGTATTAACTACAGGCAATGAGCAGTTCTTC.

The V gene is TRBV4-2, the J gene TRBJ2-3, with a weak D call TRBD2 (6 bases). Between the trimmed V and J ends, which lost 1 base and 3 bases, there was a span of 11 bases. There are 15 residues in the CDR3. Germline loops: CDR1 LGHNA, CDR2 YNFKEQ. CDR3 residues: CASSQASVGTDTQYF. The CDR3 DNA sequence: TGTGCCAGCAGCCAAGCTAGCGTGGGTACAGATACGCAGTATTTT.

The chain has TRBV5-4 and TRBJ2-1; unclear D gene. The CDR3 is 15 amino acids. V shed 0 bases and J shed 4 bases, with 11 bases lying between them. Germline V gives CDR1 SGHNT, CDR2 YYREEE (reference sequence). CDR3 DNA sequence: TGTGCCAGCAGCTTGGATGCGCCTTCTTACAATGAGCAGTTCTTC. Its translation is CASSLDAPSYNEQFF.

The chain recombines TRBV9 with TRBJ1-4, with D perhaps TRBD1 (5 bases). Trimming cost V 0 bases and J 7 bases, with 10 bases left between them. CDR3 length: 14 residues. Germline V gene data show CDR1 as SGDLS and CDR2 as YYNGEE. The CDR3 loop reads CASSVGQFFEKLFF. As DNA, the CDR3 is TGTGCCAGCAGCGTAGGACAGTTTTTTGAAAAACTGTTTTTT.

The rearrangement links TRBV7-8 to TRBJ1-3; no reliable D call. Germline CDR1 and CDR2: SGHVS and FQNEAQ. V was trimmed by 8 bases and J by 4 bases, leaving 6 bases between them. The CDR3 is made up of 11 amino acids. The CDR3 protein is CASSVGNTIYF. In DNA, the CDR3 is TGTGCCAGCTCAGTCGGAAACACCATATATTTT.

This chain links TRBV30 with TRBJ2-2, with 8 bases matching TRBD1. The trim removed 0 bases at V and 4 bases at J, leaving 1 base unmatched. Germline CDR1 reads GTSNPN; CDR2 reads SVGIG (reference sequence). This CDR3 is 14 amino acids long. CDR3 DNA: TGTGCCTGGAGTGTAACAGGGGGCACCGGGGAGCTGTTTTTT. This gives the protein CAWSVTGGTGELFF.

This chain uses TRBV27 with TRBJ1-2; tentatively, D is TRBD1 (5 bases). The CDR3 totals 14 residues. Trimming left V 7 bases short and J 5 bases short, with 17 bases between. Germline V gene lookup returns CDR1 MNHEY and CDR2 SMNVEV (reference sequence). This chain's CDR3 is CASIPSGGGYGYTF. The CDR3 DNA follows: TGTGCCAGCATCCCATCCGGGGGTGGATATGGCTACACCTTC.

V gene TRBV5-1 combines with J gene TRBJ2-2; D is ambiguous. The CDR3 runs 15 residues. Between the trimmed V and J ends, which lost 7 bases and 4 bases, there was a span of 17 bases. Germline lookup yields CDR1 SGHRS and CDR2 YFSETQ. The CDR3 DNA follows: TGCGCCAGCGAGGCCTCGGTCGCCGCCACCGGGGAGCTGTTTTTT. Amino acid sequence: CASEASVAATGELFF.

The chain is built from TRBV4-1 and TRBJ2-2; 9 bases are shared with TRBD1. V shed 4 bases, J shed 1 base, and the junction held 4 bases outside the gene matches. CDR1 is MGHRA and CDR2 is YSYEKL in the germline V gene. This CDR3 is 16 amino acids long. CDR3 coding DNA: TGCGCCAGCAGCCTAGGGACAGGGATGAACACCGGGGAGCTGTTTTTT. Translating it yields CASSLGTGMNTGELFF.

J is TRBJ2-2 and V is TRBV4-3; the D gene is possibly TRBD1 (5 bases). The V gene lost 0 bases and the J gene lost 6 bases, with 11 bases spanning the gap. Germline CDR1 reads LGHNA; CDR2 reads YSLEER. This CDR3 spans 15 amino acids. The DNA of the CDR3 is TGCGCCAGCAGCCAAGATGTAAAGGGGCCCGGGGAGCTGTTTTTT. Protein product: CASSQDVKGPGELFF.

This sequence joins TRBV27 and TRBJ2-5, with 7 bases lining up with TRBD1. V lost 1 base to trimming and J lost 0 bases; unmatched junction nucleotides: 2. Germline values: CDR1 MNHEY, CDR2 SMNVEV (reference sequence). The CDR3 has 15 amino acids. The CDR3 DNA follows: TGTGCCAGCAGTTTATGGGACAGCAACCAAGAGACCCAGTACTTC. It yields the protein CASSLWDSNQETQYF.

The rearrangement links TRBV6-1 to TRBJ2-1; D is uncertain. The CDR3 consists of 11 residues. V was pared by 2 bases and J by 10 bases, with 6 bases between. Germline CDR1 is MNHNS and CDR2 is SASEGT. The CDR3 region has the DNA TGTGCCAGCAGTGAATATGAGGAGCAGTTCTTC. Its translation: CASSEYEEQFF.

The chain uses TRBV6-6 and TRBJ1-5; TRBD1 is a possible D gene (5 bases). V was cut by 4 bases and J by 5 bases, with 15 bases left in between. Germline V gives CDR1 MNHNY, CDR2 SVGAGI (reference sequence). This CDR3 has 15 residues. In DNA, the CDR3 is TGTGCCAGCAGTTTTCGGCAGGGTGGGTATCAGCCCCAGCATTTT. Its translation is CASSFRQGGYQPQHF.

This rearrangement joins TRBV5-1 to TRBJ1-2, with 10 bases that match TRBD1. This CDR3 is built from 12 residues. From germline, CDR1 is SGHRS and CDR2 YFSETQ. The ends lost 4 bases at V and 8 bases at J; junction bases unmatched: 2. DNA of the CDR3: TGCGCCAGCAGCGGACAGGGGGAGGGCTACACCTTC. This codes for CASSGQGEGYTF.

This chain uses TRBV21-1 with TRBJ2-7; the table names TRBD2, a call not compared with the DNA. TRBV21-1 is listed as a pseudogene. There are 17 residues in the CDR3. In DNA form, the CDR3 reads TGTGCCAGCCTACCGGGGGGGGCGGCACATAGGACCTACGAGCAGTACTTC. Its translation: CASLPGGAAHRTYEQYF.

Only a few counts were recorded for this clone. The rearrangement uses TRBV19 and TRBJ1-1; maybe TRBD1 (6 bases). CDR1 is LNHDA and CDR2 is SQIVND in the germline V gene (reference sequence). This CDR3 spans 15 amino acids. Trimming pared 2 bases from V and 6 bases from J, leaving 16 bases between. The CDR3 DNA reads as TGTGCCAGTAGTATAAAAGAACAGGGTCGGTCTGAAGCTTTCTTT. Amino acids: CASSIKEQGRSEAFF.

The chain joins TRBV6-1 to TRBJ2-6; D not resolved. V gave up 9 bases and J gave up 2 bases, with 5 bases separating them. Looked up from germline, CDR1 is MNHNS and CDR2 is SASEGT. CDR3 length: 12 amino acids. The CDR3 is CARLAGANVLTF. CDR3 nucleotides: TGTGCCAGGCTAGCTGGGGCCAACGTCCTGACTTTC.

This chain links TRBV11-2 with TRBJ1-6; D is perhaps TRBD1 (5 bases). There are 15 residues in the CDR3. The germline V and J ends were trimmed by 5 bases and 11 bases, with 19 bases remaining between them. Germline V gene lookup returns CDR1 SGHAT and CDR2 FQNNGV. The CDR3 here is CASSPYLGERAPLHF. CDR3 coding DNA: TGTGCCAGCAGCCCATATTTGGGGGAGCGGGCACCCCTCCACTTT.

A note on this clone: Other DNA sequences from this sample encode an identical CDR3 as well. The CDR3 region is CASSLGQGNQPQHF. CDR3 in DNA: TGTGCCAGCAGCCTCGGACAGGGCAATCAGCCCCAGCATTTT. The J gene is TRBJ1-5, the V gene TRBV13; the match to TRBD1 covers 7 bases. Germline lookup yields CDR1 PRHDT and CDR2 FYEKMQ (reference sequence). The ends lost 5 bases at V and 2 bases at J; junction bases unmatched: 3. The CDR3 contains 14 residues.

This rearrangement joins TRBV2 to TRBJ2-3; D remains unclear. The CDR3 runs 12 residues. Germline loops: CDR1 SNHLY, CDR2 FYNNEI. Trimming removed 4 bases at V and 5 bases at J, with 7 bases between. The CDR3 nucleotides are TGTGCCAGCAGTGGTGCAGGAGATACGCAGTATTTT. As protein: CASSGAGDTQYF.

The V call is TRBV5-6, the J call TRBJ2-5, with a weak D call TRBD1 (6 bases). The germline CDR1 and CDR2 sequences are SGHDT and YYEEEE. V was pared by 0 bases and J by 3 bases, with 12 bases between. The CDR3 runs 15 residues. As DNA, the CDR3 is TGTGCCAGCAGCTTGGCGGGACAAGGGGAAGAGACCCAGTACTTC. Protein product: CASSLAGQGEETQYF.

CDR3 nucleotides: TGCGCCAGCAGTGTGATCGGTGCGGGAGGCTACGAGCAGTACTTC. Translation: CASSVIGAGGYEQYF. The rearrangement uses TRBV5-1 and TRBJ2-7, with TRBD2 identical over 8 bases. Germline V lookup: CDR1 SGHRS, CDR2 YFSETQ. The CDR3 loop spans 15 amino acids. V was pared by 5 bases and J by 3 bases, with 10 bases of the junction left unmatched.

V usage is TRBV2 and J usage is TRBJ2-3; TRBD2 might be the D (5 bases). The V gene's germline CDR1 is SNHLY and CDR2 FYNNEI. V gave up 2 bases and J gave up 3 bases, with 15 bases separating them. The CDR3 extends over 16 amino acids. The DNA of the CDR3 is TGTGCCAGCAGTGAATATGGGAGAAGTGGTACAGATACGCAGTATTTT. Translated, it gives CASSEYGRSGTDTQYF.

V is TRBV28 and J is TRBJ1-5, with unresolved D. Germline-derived CDR1 and CDR2 are MDHEN and SYDVKM. V dropped 6 bases and J dropped 9 bases, with 9 bases sitting between them. There are 11 residues in the CDR3. The CDR3 region is CASRREPPQHF. DNA of the CDR3: TGTGCCAGCAGGAGGGAGCCGCCCCAGCATTTT.

The genes are TRBV5-1 and TRBJ2-3; 11 bases map to TRBD2. This CDR3 is built from 19 residues. Trimming cost V 4 bases and J 0 bases; bases outside gene matches: 13. Germline assignment: CDR1 SGHRS and CDR2 YFSETQ. The chain's CDR3 is CASSRILAGGVGSTDTQYF. The CDR3 DNA reads as TGCGCCAGCAGCCGTATTCTAGCGGGAGGTGTAGGTAGCACAGATACGCAGTATTTT. Supplemented by reference TRBV5-1 and TRBJ2-3, the full variable domain reads KAGVTQTPRYLIKTRGQQVTLSCSPISGHRSVSWYQQTPGQGLQFLFEYFSETQRNKGNFPGRFSGRQFSNSRSEMNVSTLELGDSALYLCASSRILAGGVGSTDTQYFGPGTRLTVL.

V usage is TRBV28 and J usage is TRBJ1-5, with a weak D call TRBD1 (6 bases). The CDR3 runs 15 residues. Looked up from germline, CDR1 is MDHEN and CDR2 is SYDVKM. With 5 bases removed from V and 2 bases from J, the gap between germline ends came to 13 bases. DNA for the CDR3: TGTGCCAGCAGTGCCGCACGACAGGGCAATCAGCCCCAGCATTTT. Translated, it gives CASSAARQGNQPQHF.

The V and J genes are TRBV4-2 and TRBJ2-1, with D possibly being TRBD1 (5 bases). Trimming stripped 5 bases from V and 10 bases from J, with 21 bases between. This CDR3 is built from 15 residues. Germline V gives CDR1 LGHNA, CDR2 YNFKEQ. CDR3 in amino acids: CASSIRGTGIEEQFF. The CDR3 DNA is TGTGCCAGCAGCATTCGAGGAACAGGTATTGAAGAGCAGTTCTTC.